One sample yielded the 25 T cell receptor beta chains listed below, sequenced in a study of tumor and adjacent non-tumor tissue in lung cancer. The template was RNA from unsorted bulk tissue. More than 3 cm separated this lung sample from the edge of the tumor. TCRbeta libraries were built with three rounds of nested PCR, modified from ARM-PCR. One entry per CDR3 protein, called by TCRdb with MiXCR from the multiplex PCR reads. This sample yields about 43,000 distinct CDR3 sequences, of which approximately 57% are seen a single time; 45% to 55% belongs to the top ten. Source material: distant non-tumor lung tissue. These receptor sequences come from a man in his forties or fifties with non-small cell lung cancer.

Comments on this clonotype: One end of the junction is discordant with germline, which a read error may explain. The chain joins TRBV28 to TRBJ2-1; a weak D match, TRBD2 (6 bases). Germline V gene lookup returns CDR1 MDHEN and CDR2 SYDVKM. The length of the CDR3 is 17 residues. The CDR3 here is CTSSLHQTGVAYNEQFF. The CDR3 bases are TGTACCAGCAGTTTACATCAGACGGGGGTCGCCTACAATGAGCAGTTCTTC. The whole variable domain, remainder taken from reference TRBV28 and TRBJ2-1, is DVKVTQSSRYLVKRTGEKVFLECVQDMDHENMFWYRQDPGLGLRLIYFSYDVKMKEKGDIPEGYSVSREKKERFSLILESASTNQTSMYLCTSSLHQTGVAYNEQFFGPGTRLTVL.

This clonotype was recorded a few times. The J gene is TRBJ2-7, the V gene TRBV5-1, with 9 bases identical to TRBD1. From germline, CDR1 is SGHRS and CDR2 YFSETQ. The CDR3 has 18 amino acids. J gave up 7 bases and V 0 bases, and 17 bases lay outside the gene matches. The CDR3 DNA reads TGCGCCAGCAGCTTGGGTGACACGGACAGGGGCCGGACAAGAGAGCAGTACTTC. It codes for CASSLGDTDRGRTREQYF.

With regard to this clonotype: One base away lies a much larger clone, so this may be a sequencing read error. The rearrangement uses TRBV30 and TRBJ2-2, with TRBD2 matching over 9 bases. The CDR3 runs 16 residues. Germline V lookup: CDR1 GTSNPN, CDR2 SVGIG (reference sequence). V gave up 2 bases and J gave up 6 bases; unmatched junction bases: 10. DNA of the CDR3: TGTGCCTGGAGTCGGCTAGCGGGAATCGATGCCGGGGAGCTGTTTTTT. Its translation is CAWSRLAGIDAGELFF.

This clonotype showed up many times. The V and J genes are TRBV6-6 and TRBJ2-2; the match to TRBD1 covers 7 bases. The ends lost 7 bases at V and 4 bases at J; junction bases unmatched: 3. This CDR3 region has 13 residues. Germline CDR1 and CDR2: MNHNY and SVGAGI (reference sequence). The CDR3 loop is CASTRDSTGELFF. The DNA of the CDR3 is TGTGCCAGCACCAGGGACAGCACCGGGGAGCTGTTTTTT.

Concerning this clonotype itself: This may arise from a read error, as a much more abundant clone is one base away. CDR3 in amino acids: CTSSLAAAGNHGYTF. Written as DNA, the CDR3 is TGTACCAGCAGCTTAGCGGCGGCAGGGAATCATGGCTACACCTTC. V gene TRBV7-9 combines with J gene TRBJ1-2; D is possibly TRBD1 (5 bases). The CDR3 is 15 amino acids. CDR1 and CDR2 (germline): SEHNR, FQNEAQ (reference sequence).

A single count supports this clonotype. DNA of the CDR3: TGCAGCGCCGGCCCGAACACCGGGGTGTTGTTTTTT. Amino acids: CSAGPNTGVLFF. The rearrangement uses TRBV29-1 and TRBJ2-2; tentative D call: TRBD2 (5 bases). With 7 bases removed from V and 15 bases from J, the gap between germline ends came to 21 bases. The CDR3 covers 12 residues. Looked up from germline, CDR1 is SQVTM and CDR2 is ANQGSEA.

This clonotype was observed at least ten times. The chain combines TRBV7-9 with TRBJ2-2, with D possibly called TRBD1 or TRBD2 (5 bases each). Germline V CDR1 and CDR2: SEHNR, FQNEAQ (reference sequence). The V end lost 5 bases, the J end lost 6 bases, and 13 bases lay between the germline ends. This CDR3 spans 14 amino acids. The CDR3 DNA sequence: TGTGCCAGCAGCCGGGACGCGGCCGCCGGGGAGCTGTTTTTT. Translation: CASSRDAAAGELFF.

Note on this clonotype: An end of the junction does not agree with germline; a read error may underlie this. The chain links TRBV28 to TRBJ2-1; unclear D gene. There are 15 residues in the CDR3. Germline CDR1 MDHEN, CDR2 SYDVKM. The CDR3 nucleotides are TGTGCCAGCTGTTTTAGACCGTACCCTGGCATTGAGCAGTTCTTC. Its translation: CASCFRPYPGIEQFF.

Comment on this clonotype: The junction does not match germline at one end; this may be a read error. CDR3 residues: CASSQLSPYYGYTF. The CDR3 bases are TGCGCCAGCAGTCAACTTTCACCGTACTACGGCTACACCTTC. J is TRBJ1-2 and V is TRBV4-1, with unresolved D. Germline loops: CDR1 MGHRA, CDR2 YSYEKL. The CDR3 consists of 14 residues.

Points on this clonotype: The germline gene is not matched at one end of the junction; a read error may be the cause. V is TRBV6-5 and J is TRBJ1-5; D is unclear. There are 14 residues in the CDR3. The V gene's germline CDR1 is MNHEY and CDR2 SVGAGI. The DNA for the CDR3 is TGTGCCAGCAGTCCCGTTCGGGGTCAAGGGTTCCAGCACTTT. It is translated as CASSPVRGQGFQHF.

Regarding this clonotype: A much more abundant neighbour one base away suggests this may be a read error. The chain recombines TRBV29-1 with TRBJ2-2; 8 bases align to TRBD1. Trimming took 3 bases from V and 9 from J; bases not matched to a gene: 9. From germline, CDR1 is SQVTM and CDR2 ANQGSEA. The CDR3 has 14 residues. CDR3 sequence reads: CSVDSRGQDRELFF. The CDR3 coding sequence is TGCAGCGTTGACTCCAGGGGGCAGGACAGGGAGCTGTTTTTT.

This clonotype was seen at least ten times. This sequence joins TRBV5-1 and TRBJ2-1; 9 bases line up with TRBD1. Trimming at V came to 4 bases and at J to 3 bases, leaving 5 bases not matched to a gene. The CDR3 runs to 15 residues. CDR1 SGHRS and CDR2 YFSETQ come from the germline V gene. As DNA, the CDR3 is TGCGCCAGCAGCCATCGACAGGGGGACTACAATGAGCAGTTCTTC. It encodes CASSHRQGDYNEQFF.

Details on this clonotype: A much larger clone lies a single base off, so this may be a read error. The conserved phenylalanine or tryptophan normally closing the CDR3 is absent here, so this likely arose from a read error. The chain carries TRBV25-1 and TRBJ1-4; a weak D match, TRBD1 (5 bases). Trimming removed 3 bases from V and 8 bases from J, with 16 bases in between. The CDR3 sequence is 15 residues long. Germline V gene sequence: CDR1 MGHDK, CDR2 SYGVNS. The CDR3 loop reads CASSEPSTGAEKLFL. The CDR3 DNA follows: TGTGCCAGCAGTGAGCCCAGTACCGGGGCAGAAAAACTGTTTTTA.

This clonotype was seen only once. Since a much larger clone is just one base distant, this may be a read error. J is TRBJ2-7 and V is TRBV5-6; 8 bases fit TRBD2. The CDR3 sequence is 16 residues long. Trimming cost V 7 bases and J 0 bases; bases outside gene matches: 12. Germline-derived CDR1 and CDR2 are SGHDT and YYEEEE. The CDR3 region is CASGPDGGGSSYEQYF. Written as DNA, the CDR3 is TGTGCCAGCGGCCCGGACGGCGGGGGGAGCTCCTACGAGCAGTACTTC.

Turning to this clonotype: This sequence may be a read error, since a much larger clone differs from it by one base. This chain joins TRBV29-1 and TRBJ2-1, with D perhaps matching TRBD2 (7 bases). Trimming left V 7 bases short and J 4 bases short, with 17 bases between. From germline, CDR1 is SQVTM and CDR2 ANQGSEA. This CDR3 region has 14 residues. The CDR3 DNA reads as TGCAGCGGCGGGAGACAGGCAGGGTACAATGAGCAGTTCTTC. Translation gives CSGGRQAGYNEQFF.

Comment on this clonotype: The junction departs from the called germline gene at one end, perhaps through a read error. The rearrangement joins TRBV10-3 to TRBJ2-7, with a tentative D call TRBD1 (5 bases). CDR3 length: 16 amino acids. Germline V gene data show CDR1 as ENHRY and CDR2 as SYGVKD. The CDR3: CDISESGFGLQDEQCF. The CDR3 nucleotides are TGTGACATCAGTGAGTCAGGGTTCGGATTGCAGGACGAGCAGTGCTTC.

A remark on this clonotype: Without the conserved terminal phenylalanine or tryptophan, this CDR3 likely stems from a read error. Written as DNA, the CDR3 is TGCGCCAGCAACCGGACAGGGAACACCGGGGAGCTGTTTTTA. Protein product: CASNRTGNTGELFL. The chain joins TRBV5-1 to TRBJ2-2; TRBD1 matches at 7 bases. Losses at the gene ends were 6 bases for V and 1 base for J; bases not matched to a gene: 3. CDR1 SGHRS and CDR2 YFSETQ come from the germline V gene. The CDR3 contains 14 residues.

Concerning this clonotype itself: One end of the junction varies from germline; a read error may be responsible. The chain links TRBV4-2 to TRBJ2-6; D might be TRBD1 (6 bases). Germline values: CDR1 LGHNA, CDR2 YNFKEQ. This CDR3 is 15 amino acids long. CDR3 sequence: CASSQDNARGNVPTF. As DNA, the CDR3 is TGTGCCAGCAGCCAAGATAACGCCAGGGGAAACGTCCCGACTTTC.

This clonotype occurred many times. The CDR3 reads CASSEVFRGTEAFF. CDR3 bases: TGTGCCAGCAGTGAAGTCTTCCGAGGAACTGAAGCTTTCTTT. The V and J genes are TRBV6-1 and TRBJ1-1; D is undetermined. V was cut by 1 base and J by 5 bases, with 11 bases left in between. The CDR3 sequence is 14 residues long. The germline CDR1 and CDR2 sequences are MNHNS and SASEGT.

The chain has TRBV5-4 and TRBJ2-7; the D gene is possibly TRBD2 (6 bases). Germline loops: CDR1 SGHNT, CDR2 YYREEE (reference sequence). There are 14 residues in the CDR3. Trimming cost V 4 bases and J 5 bases, with 16 bases left between them. The CDR3 loop is CASSMGTAGNEQYF. The CDR3 DNA reads as TGTGCCAGCAGCATGGGGACTGCCGGGAACGAGCAGTACTTC.

Notes on this clonotype: One end of the junction does not line up with germline, which may come from a read error. This chain uses TRBV6-2 or TRBV6-3 with TRBJ2-1; TRBD2 agrees at 13 bases. The length of the CDR3 is 15 residues. Germline assignment: CDR1 MNHEY and CDR2 SVGEGT. CDR3 sequence: CASSTSGRAWNEQFF. The DNA for the CDR3 is TGTGCCAGCAGTACTAGCGGGAGGGCATGGAATGAGCAGTTCTTT.

This chain joins TRBV2 and TRBJ1-2, with D uncertain. Germline CDR1 and CDR2: SNHLY and FYNNEI. V dropped 5 bases and J dropped 4 bases, with 11 bases sitting between them. This CDR3 is 13 amino acids long. CDR3 in DNA: TGTGCCAGCAGTTCTGACATCTCCTATGGCTACACCTTC. Translating it yields CASSSDISYGYTF. Full variable domain (outside the CDR3, taken from reference TRBV2 and TRBJ1-2): EPEVTQTPSHQVTQMGQEVILRCVPISNHLYFYWYRQILGQKVEFLVSFYNNEISEKSEIFDDQFSVERPDGSNFTLKIRSTKLEDSAMYFCASSSDISYGYTFGSGTRLTVV.

Details on this clonotype: Relative to the germline gene, one junction end is altered; a read error may explain this. V and J are TRBV11-1 and TRBJ2-1, with 9 bases identical to TRBD2. CDR1 and CDR2 (germline): SGHAT, FQDESV (reference sequence). This CDR3 contains 15 residues. CDR3 protein: CASSLTSGSYNGQFF. CDR3 bases: TGTGCCAGCAGCCTAACTAGCGGGTCCTACAATGGGCAGTTCTTC.

As for this clonotype: This clone may be a read error of a much larger clone one base away. J is TRBJ1-6 and V is TRBV5-1; possibly TRBD1 for D (5 bases). This CDR3 spans 13 amino acids. Germline values: CDR1 SGHRS, CDR2 YFSETQ. V was shortened by 6 bases and J by 8 bases, with 12 bases between the two germline ends. CDR3 loop: CASTIGADSPLHF. The DNA for the CDR3 is TGCGCCAGCACTATAGGGGCAGATTCACCCCTCCACTTT.

Worth noting for this clonotype: The CDR3 carries no conserved terminal phenylalanine or tryptophan, so it likely arises from a read error. It is unclear where the CDR3 begins or ends on the DNA, so no DNA is shown, and the CDR3 is as TCRdb lists it. This rearrangement joins TRBV11-1 to TRBJ2-3; the D call in the table, TRBD1, was not verified against the DNA. CDR1 and CDR2 (germline): SGHAT, FQDESV (reference sequence). The CDR3 is made up of 16 amino acids, end residues included. The CDR3 region is CASSLSPQGNTDTQYL.